Listed below are T cell receptor beta chains from one sample, sequenced in a study of T cells in Graves' hyperthyroidism and ophthalmopathy. TCRdb passed the multiplex PCR reads through MiXCR, listing each CDR3 protein once. The sample contains about 710,000 distinct CDR3 sequences, 16% of which appear only once. The sequencing sample was made of blood. Receptors originate from a man between 18 and 29 years old with Graves' hyperthyroidism. The CDR3 runs from the conserved cysteine through the conserved F or W. Fields, in order: V gene, CDR3 protein.

TRBV15	CATSGGMATEAFF
TRBV29-1	CSVGQGGHGYTF
TRBV19	CASSSLRAGPYNEQFF
TRBV7-9	CASSPWTGGAIYGQYF
TRBV20-1	CSARRESYNEQFF
TRBV19	CARRQGSNQPQHF
TRBV29-1	CSVEDFPEAFF
TRBV6-1	CASTGGTWMTDTQYF
TRBV2	CASSEASGGPYGYTF
TRBV9	CASSGPGRGQGFHEQYF
TRBV9	CASSTRDRVGETQYF
TRBV20-1	CSASEHTGLQETQYF
TRBV6-2/TRBV6-3	CASSYEASAQETQYF
TRBV20-1	CSARDLRRWDRVTDTQYF
TRBV6-1	CASSSQARGYTF
TRBV19	CASSIGRTGEGENTEAFF
TRBV6-1	CASTLLEDSTYGYTF
TRBV2	CATQGPYPGELFF
TRBV20-1	CSARVGTNGYTF
TRBV28	CASSLLATKGRNEKLFF
TRBV29-1	CSVAGGYQETQYF
TRBV30	CAWGGDQETQYF
TRBV12-3/TRBV12-4	CASSRAGNTEELFF
TRBV7-2	CASSPGGGIGYEQFF
TRBV28	CASSLTLAGGSYEQYF
TRBV4-1	CASSQEIEGGQGMNTEAFF
TRBV20-1	CSARDRRVGGNTEAFF
TRBV18	CASSQGLAGSNEQFF
TRBV28	CASRDGNTEAFF
TRBV15	CATSYRTGANEQFF
TRBV16	CASSRPVGGDIQYF
TRBV25-1	CASSYSPGGMADTQYF
TRBV20-1	CSASVQGNYNEQFF
TRBV6-6	CASSYPVRGSRYNEQFF
TRBV28	CASSFAGTGVVDEQFF
TRBV2	CASKGPFGGYTF
TRBV12-3/TRBV12-4	CASSFVGQGAKNIQYF
TRBV9	CASSVEALSEQYF
TRBV27	CASSLKGRTDTQYF
TRBV18	CASSPRTGGDQPQHF
TRBV6-1	CASSPHRGQGETQYF
TRBV20-1	CSASSNYGYTF
TRBV7-2	CASSLPPSGPHNEQFF
TRBV28	CASSVRDSYSYEQYF
TRBV18	CASSPGPGELFF
TRBV18	CASSPSPTEAFF
TRBV18	CASSETSGNQETQYF
TRBV20-1	CSAPHGALDEQYF
TRBV5-6	CASSLLMTVGGGEQYF
TRBV29-1	CSVEVGTYYGYTF
TRBV15	CATSRAASGGNEQFF
TRBV18	CASSPPTGRTGELFF
TRBV11-2	CASSLLWTGDDYNEQFF
TRBV6-1	CASSTADLLNEQYF